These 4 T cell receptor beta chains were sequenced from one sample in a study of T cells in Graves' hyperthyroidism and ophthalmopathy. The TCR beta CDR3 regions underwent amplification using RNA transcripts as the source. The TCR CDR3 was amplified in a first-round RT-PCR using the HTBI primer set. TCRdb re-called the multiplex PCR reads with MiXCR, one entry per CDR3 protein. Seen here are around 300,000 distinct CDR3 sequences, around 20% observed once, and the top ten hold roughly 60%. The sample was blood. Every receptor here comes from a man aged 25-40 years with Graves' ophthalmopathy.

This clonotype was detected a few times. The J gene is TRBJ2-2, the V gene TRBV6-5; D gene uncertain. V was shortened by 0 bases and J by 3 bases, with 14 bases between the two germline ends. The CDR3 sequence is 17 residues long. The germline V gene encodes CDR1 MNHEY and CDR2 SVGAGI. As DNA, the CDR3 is TGTGCCAGCAGTTACTCGAGTATGGCCCATTACACCGGGGAGCTGTTTTTT. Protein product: CASSYSSMAHYTGELFF.

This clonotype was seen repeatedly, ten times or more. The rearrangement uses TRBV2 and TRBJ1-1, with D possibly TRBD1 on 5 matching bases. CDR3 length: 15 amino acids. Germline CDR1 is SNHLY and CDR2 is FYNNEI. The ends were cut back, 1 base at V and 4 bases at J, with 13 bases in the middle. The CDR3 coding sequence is TGTGCCAGCAGTGAAGAGGGCAGGGTGGGCACTGAAGCTTTCTTT. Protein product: CASSEEGRVGTEAFF.

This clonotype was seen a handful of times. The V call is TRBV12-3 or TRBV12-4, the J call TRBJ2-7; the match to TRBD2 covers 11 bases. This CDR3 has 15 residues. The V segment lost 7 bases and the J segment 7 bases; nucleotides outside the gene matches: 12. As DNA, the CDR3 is TGTGCCAGCAAGCCGGGACTAGCGGTATATGGGGAGCAGTACTTC. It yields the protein CASKPGLAVYGEQYF.

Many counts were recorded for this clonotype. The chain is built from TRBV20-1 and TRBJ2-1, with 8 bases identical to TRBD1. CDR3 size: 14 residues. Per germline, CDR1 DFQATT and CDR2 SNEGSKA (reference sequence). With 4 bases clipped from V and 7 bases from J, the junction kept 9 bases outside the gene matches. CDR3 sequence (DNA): TGCAGTGCTAACGCAGGGGGCCTCGAGAATGAGCAGTTCTTC. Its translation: CSANAGGLENEQFF.